This entry describes one T cell receptor beta chain. The entry originates in a study of blood T cell repertoires in COVID-19. Across the whole study: Material from acute and convalescent COVID-19 was sourced from the United States, Italy and Spain. PBMCs, B-cell-depleted T cells, or T cells were the source of the cDNA or gDNA that made up the material.

V shed 6 bases and J shed 1 base, with 8 bases lying between them. The CDR3 sequence is 13 residues long. In germline, CDR1 is SNHLY, CDR2 FYNNEI. In the source study's methods: Researchers report that nucleated cell counts were estimated from reference gene primer amplification. Repertoires were generated with immunoSEQ multiplex PCR, while TCRdb's copy carries only in-frame clones and drops some. The DNA gave D and trimming, while V, J and clone size come from that table. The profile shows some 70,000 clones, 85% of them singletons. This chain uses TRBV2 with TRBJ2-3; possible D gene TRBD2, 6 bases. This receptor was taken from a man older than 75 with acute or convalescent COVID-19. Sequenced: peripheral blood. CDR3 sequence (DNA): TGTGCCAGCAGGCCTAGCGGCACAGATACGCAGTATTTT. Translating gives CASRPSGTDTQYF.